Reported below is one TCR beta chain. The junction had 5 bases not matched to a gene; V was cut back by 7 bases and J by 0 bases. The CDR3 has 14 residues. Germline V gene sequence: CDR1 MGHDK, CDR2 SYGVNS. This specimen comes from a study of shared clonotypes between healthy human individuals. Sequenced by immunoSEQ multiplex PCR; TCRdb stores in-frame clones only, minus some. The sample lists 2 million to 2.5 million clones, 80% to 95% occurring once. The origin of this receptor is a man aged 18 to 30 in good health. Some clones in this sample may be carry-over from other donors' samples. This chain uses TRBV25-1 with TRBJ1-2; TRBD1 matches at 7 bases. Sequenced sample: naive CD4+ T cells from PBMCs. Regarding subset: CD45RA+ positively selected. The CDR3 DNA is TGTGCCAGCACGCCAGGGGGATCTAACTATGGCTACACCTTC. Translation gives CASTPGGSNYGYTF.